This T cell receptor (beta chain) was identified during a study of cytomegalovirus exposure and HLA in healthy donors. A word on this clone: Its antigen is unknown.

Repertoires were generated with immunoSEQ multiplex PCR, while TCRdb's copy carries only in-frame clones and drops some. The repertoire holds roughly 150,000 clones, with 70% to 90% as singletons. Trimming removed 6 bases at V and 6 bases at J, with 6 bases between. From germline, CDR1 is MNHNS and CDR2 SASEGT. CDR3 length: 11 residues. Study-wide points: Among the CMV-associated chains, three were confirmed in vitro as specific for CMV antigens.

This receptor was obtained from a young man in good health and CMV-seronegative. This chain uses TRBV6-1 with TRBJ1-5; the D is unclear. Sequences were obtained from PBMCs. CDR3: CASRGSQPQHF. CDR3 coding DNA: TGTGCCAGCAGGGGGAGTCAGCCCCAGCATTTT.